This T cell receptor (beta chain) was found in a study of cytomegalovirus exposure and HLA in healthy donors. CDR1 is SEHNR, CDR2 FQNEAQ, per germline (reference sequence). V was cut by 1 base and J by 2 bases, with 9 bases left in between. The CDR3 length is 14 residues. PCR used 60 Vbeta primers and 13 Jbeta primers. Assay used: immunoSEQ multiplex PCR; TCRdb lists only in-frame clones, some missing. The table has 60,000 to 70,000 clones, 80% seen once; the top ten hold roughly 4%. The receptor was isolated from a woman between 25 and 40 years old in good health and CMV-seronegative. This chain uses TRBV7-9 with TRBJ2-7; weak D call: TRBD1 (6 bases). The source material was PBMCs. Written as DNA, the CDR3 is TGTGCCAGCAGCTTAGGAGGACAGACCTACGAGCAGTACTTC. It is translated as CASSLGGQTYEQYF.